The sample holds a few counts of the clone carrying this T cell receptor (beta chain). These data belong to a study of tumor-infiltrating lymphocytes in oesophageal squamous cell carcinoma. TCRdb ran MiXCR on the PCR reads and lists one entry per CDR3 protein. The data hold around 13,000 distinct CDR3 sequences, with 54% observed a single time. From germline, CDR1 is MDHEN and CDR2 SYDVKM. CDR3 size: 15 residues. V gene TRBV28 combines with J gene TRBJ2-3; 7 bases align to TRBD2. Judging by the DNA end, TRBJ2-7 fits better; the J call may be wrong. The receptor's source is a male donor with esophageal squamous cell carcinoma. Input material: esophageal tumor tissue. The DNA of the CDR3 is TGTGCCAGCAGTTTAGGGCTAGCGGTCTCCTACGAGCAGTACTTC. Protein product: CASSLGLAVSYEQYF.